A single sample gave rise to the 28 T cell receptor beta chains below, sequenced in a study of blood T cell repertoires in COVID-19. Profiling relied on immunoSEQ multiplex PCR, and the TCRdb table lists in-frame clones only, not all of them. Seen here are 100,000 to 150,000 clones, around 80% observed once, and the top ten hold approximately 18%. The sample taken for sequencing was peripheral blood. All receptors derive from a man younger than 40 with COVID-19, enrolled during active disease.

The chain employs TRBV29-1 and TRBJ2-1; 12 positions match TRBD2. The CDR3 loop spans 17 amino acids. Germline lookup yields CDR1 SQVTM and CDR2 ANQGSEA. J lost 6 bases, V lost 3 bases, and 12 bases had no gene match. CDR3 DNA: TGCAGCGTTGAGAGACTAGCGGGAGTTATCGGTTTCAATGAGCAGTTCTTC. It translates to CSVERLAGVIGFNEQFF.

Written as DNA, the CDR3 is TGTGCCAGCAGTAGAGTAGGAGGGACTGAAGCTTTCTTT. This translates into CASSRVGGTEAFF. V is TRBV28 and J is TRBJ1-1; D remains ambiguous. From germline, CDR1 is MDHEN and CDR2 SYDVKM. V lost 5 bases and J 5 bases, leaving 12 bases between the germline ends. The CDR3 contains 13 residues.

The rearrangement joins TRBV27 to TRBJ2-1; D unresolved. The germline CDR1 and CDR2 sequences are MNHEY and SMNVEV (reference sequence). V lost 3 bases and J lost 0, with 6 bases in between. The CDR3 has 14 amino acids. In DNA form, the CDR3 reads TGTGCCAGCAGTTTTTCTATCTCCTACAATGAGCAGTTCTTC. Residues: CASSFSISYNEQFF.

The gene calls are TRBV5-1 and TRBJ2-3, with 8 bases matching TRBD2. Germline V gene lookup returns CDR1 SGHRS and CDR2 YFSETQ. The CDR3 length is 16 residues. The junction had 7 bases not matched to a gene; V was cut back by 0 bases and J by 4 bases. The CDR3 region is CASSLAPGGLADTQYF. CDR3 nucleotides: TGCGCCAGCAGCTTGGCCCCGGGGGGGCTGGCAGATACGCAGTATTTT.

The chain is built from TRBV30 and TRBJ1-4, with 9 positions matching TRBD1. V lost 3 bases to trimming and J lost 7 bases; unmatched junction nucleotides: 12. This CDR3 region has 16 residues. The germline CDR1 and CDR2 sequences are GTSNPN and SVGIG (reference sequence). CDR3 sequence (DNA): TGTGCCTGGAGCCCCGGGACAGGGAGTATATTTGAAAAACTGTTTTTT. This codes for CAWSPGTGSIFEKLFF.

The chain couples TRBV19 to TRBJ1-2; no reliable D call. Germline V gives CDR1 LNHDA, CDR2 SQIVND (reference sequence). Trimming pared 0 bases from V and 4 bases from J, leaving 9 bases between. The CDR3 loop spans 14 amino acids. The CDR3 DNA reads TGTGCCAGTAGTATAGATCTGGCAGGCTATGGCTACACCTTC. It is translated as CASSIDLAGYGYTF.

This clone occurred once. V gene TRBV4-3 combines with J gene TRBJ1-5; weak D call: TRBD1 (6 bases). The V and J ends lost 3 bases and 6 bases respectively, with 15 bases between them. The germline CDR1 and CDR2 sequences are LGHNA and YSLEER. CDR3 length: 15 residues. CDR3 bases: TGCGCCAGCAGCCAGGCACAGGGTACACGTCAGCCCCAGCATTTT. It specifies CASSQAQGTRQPQHF.

The rearrangement uses TRBV4-1 and TRBJ1-2; 8 bases line up with TRBD1. Trimming took 1 base from V and 3 from J; bases not matched to a gene: 4. CDR1 and CDR2 from the germline V gene are MGHRA and YSYEKL. The CDR3 extends over 15 amino acids. CDR3 in DNA: TGCGCCAGCAGCCAAGCGGACAGGGTTGACTATGGCTACACCTTC. Translating gives CASSQADRVDYGYTF.

The rearrangement joins TRBV30 to TRBJ1-1; D uncertain. Between the trimmed V and J ends, which lost 1 base and 4 bases, there was a span of 10 bases. The CDR3 loop spans 13 amino acids. Germline assignment: CDR1 GTSNPN and CDR2 SVGIG (reference sequence). The CDR3 DNA reads as TGTGCCTGGAGTGCCGAGGAAGGCACTGAAGCTTTCTTT. Its protein is CAWSAEEGTEAFF.

The chain combines TRBV7-6 with TRBJ2-5; 9 bases are a match to TRBD2. Trimming removed 2 bases from V and 2 bases from J; junction bases left unmatched: 3. CDR3 length: 15 amino acids. Germline loops: CDR1 SGHVS, CDR2 FNYEAQ. CDR3 bases: TGTGCCAGCAGCTTATTAGCGGGGGAGCAAGAGACCCAGTACTTC. Encoded protein: CASSLLAGEQETQYF.

CDR3 in amino acids: CASSPDRVDEQYF. DNA for the CDR3: TGTGCCAGCAGTCCGGACAGGGTCGACGAGCAGTACTTC. The chain links TRBV6-2 or TRBV6-3 to TRBJ2-7; 8 bases match TRBD1. CDR3 size: 13 residues. CDR1 is MNHEY and CDR2 is SVGEGT in the germline V gene. V shed 5 bases and J 5 bases; nucleotides not matched to a gene: 5.

This chain joins TRBV5-6 and TRBJ2-7, with D possibly TRBD1 on 6 matching bases. This CDR3 spans 14 amino acids. The germline gives CDR1 SGHDT, CDR2 YYEEEE. Trimming cost V 2 bases and J 2 bases, with 11 bases left between them. CDR3 region: CASSLQGHAYEQYF. The CDR3 bases are TGTGCCAGCAGCTTACAGGGTCACGCCTACGAGCAGTACTTC.

The rearrangement joins TRBV11-3 to TRBJ2-3, with D possibly TRBD1 on 6 matching bases. The germline gives CDR1 SGHNT, CDR2 YENEEA. Trimming stripped 4 bases from V and 4 bases from J, with 12 bases between. The CDR3 consists of 14 residues. CDR3 in DNA: TGTGCCAGCAGCTCACGGACAGCCGCAGATACGCAGTATTTT. Amino acid sequence: CASSSRTAADTQYF.

V usage is TRBV7-9 and J usage is TRBJ1-1; D uncertain. This CDR3 region has 15 residues. V lost 1 base and J 3 bases, leaving 12 bases between the germline ends. CDR1 is SEHNR, CDR2 FQNEAQ, per germline (reference sequence). The CDR3 coding sequence is TGTGCCAGCAGCTTAGGCCAGGCGGGTGACACTGAAGCTTTCTTT. As protein: CASSLGQAGDTEAFF.

The J gene is TRBJ2-7, the V gene TRBV4-1; possibly TRBD1 for D (5 bases). Germline V gene data show CDR1 as MGHRA and CDR2 as YSYEKL. There are 15 residues in the CDR3. Trimming pared 4 bases from V and 0 bases from J, leaving 13 bases between. CDR3 residues: CASSLGRADSYEQYF. The CDR3 DNA follows: TGCGCCAGCAGCCTTGGCAGGGCCGACTCCTACGAGCAGTACTTC.

This clone occurred once. The gene calls are TRBV6-5 and TRBJ1-1; weak D call: TRBD1 (5 bases). With 8 bases removed from V and 2 bases from J, the gap between germline ends came to 15 bases. The CDR3 spans 14 residues. Germline loops: CDR1 MNHEY, CDR2 SVGAGI. The CDR3 protein is CASRSGAGNTEAFF. The DNA of the CDR3 is TGTGCCAGCCGCAGTGGGGCAGGTAACACTGAAGCTTTCTTT.

The J gene is TRBJ1-1, the V gene TRBV5-1, with a possible D match to TRBD1 (6 bases). CDR1 is SGHRS and CDR2 is YFSETQ in the germline V gene. The CDR3 is 19 amino acids. Trimming left V 3 bases short and J 0 bases short, with 24 bases between. The CDR3 spells CASSSRNYRVADMNTEAFF. The CDR3 region has the DNA TGCGCCAGCAGCTCCCGAAATTACAGGGTGGCGGACATGAACACTGAAGCTTTCTTT. The complete variable domain, with remaining parts taken from reference TRBV5-1 and TRBJ1-1, reads KAGVTQTPRYLIKTRGQQVTLSCSPISGHRSVSWYQQTPGQGLQFLFEYFSETQRNKGNFPGRFSGRQFSNSRSEMNVSTLELGDSALYLCASSSRNYRVADMNTEAFFGQGTRLTVV.

The rearrangement links TRBV19 to TRBJ1-1, with 8 bases lining up with TRBD1. Germline CDR1 reads LNHDA; CDR2 reads SQIVND (reference sequence). V was pared by 7 bases and J by 1 base, with 5 bases of the junction left unmatched. CDR3 size: 14 residues. CDR3 protein: CASTPQGANTEAFF. In DNA form, the CDR3 reads TGTGCCAGTACCCCTCAGGGGGCGAACACTGAAGCTTTCTTT. Full variable domain (missing parts from reference TRBV19 and TRBJ1-1): DGGITQSPKYLFRKEGQNVTLSCEQNLNHDAMYWYRQDPGQGLRLIYYSQIVNDFQKGDIAEGYSVSREKKESFPLTVTSAQKNPTAFYLCASTPQGANTEAFFGQGTRLTVV.

The table lists this clone with a count of one. The chain links TRBV29-1 to TRBJ1-3; unclear D gene. Trimming left V 4 bases short and J 4 bases short, with 14 bases between. The CDR3 has 14 amino acids. Germline assignment: CDR1 SQVTM and CDR2 ANQGSEA. The CDR3 here is CSVALIPVGNTIYF. DNA for the CDR3: TGCAGCGTTGCCCTCATCCCAGTCGGAAACACCATATATTTT.

The gene calls are TRBV4-3 and TRBJ2-4; 12 nucleotides line up with TRBD1. J lost 2 bases, V lost 4 bases, and 6 bases had no gene match. This CDR3 has 17 residues. In germline, CDR1 is LGHNA, CDR2 YSLEER. CDR3 in amino acids: CASSRGTGGMSKNIQYF. Written as DNA, the CDR3 is TGCGCCAGCAGCCGAGGGACAGGGGGCATGTCCAAAAACATTCAGTACTTC.

The J gene is TRBJ2-1, the V gene TRBV6-1, with 13 bases lining up with TRBD2. CDR1 and CDR2 (germline): MNHNS, SASEGT. V trimming: 3 bases; J trimming: 8 bases; junction bases outside the gene matches: 4. The CDR3 is 15 amino acids. CDR3 bases: TGTGCCAGCAGTGATCCGGGACTAGCGGGATATGAGCAGTTCTTC. Its translation is CASSDPGLAGYEQFF.

This clone showed up just a few times. Other nucleotide sequences from this sample produce the same CDR3. The rearrangement links TRBV19 to TRBJ2-2, with 7 bases that match TRBD1. V lost 2 bases and J lost 0; bases outside the gene matches: 0. The CDR3 is 15 amino acids. Looked up from germline, CDR1 is LNHDA and CDR2 is SQIVND (reference sequence). CDR3 nucleotide sequence: TGTGCCAGTAGTATACAGGGGGCGAACACCGGGGAGCTGTTTTTT. Encoded protein: CASSIQGANTGELFF. The full variable domain, with the rest looked up from reference TRBV19 and TRBJ2-2, is DGGITQSPKYLFRKEGQNVTLSCEQNLNHDAMYWYRQDPGQGLRLIYYSQIVNDFQKGDIAEGYSVSREKKESFPLTVTSAQKNPTAFYLCASSIQGANTGELFFGEGSRLTVL.

This clone was picked up a small number of times. V is TRBV28 and J is TRBJ2-1, with TRBD1 matching 9 bases. The CDR3 has 16 amino acids. Trimming cost V 2 bases and J 1 base; bases outside gene matches: 3. The germline CDR1 and CDR2 sequences are MDHEN and SYDVKM. CDR3 loop: CASSLTGTGSYNEQFF. The DNA for the CDR3 is TGTGCCAGCAGTTTAACCGGGACAGGGTCCTACAATGAGCAGTTCTTC.

The gene calls are TRBV4-1 and TRBJ2-5; 8 bases fit TRBD2. V lost 0 bases and J lost 9; bases outside the gene matches: 9. This CDR3 is 15 amino acids long. Per the germline V gene, CDR1 is MGHRA and CDR2 is YSYEKL. CDR3 DNA: TGCGCCAGCAGCCAAGACAGCGGGGGTGGTGGGGCCCAGTACTTC. Amino acid sequence: CASSQDSGGGGAQYF.

This chain uses TRBV7-9 with TRBJ1-2, with TRBD1 identical over 8 bases. CDR3 size: 14 residues. The V segment lost 4 bases and the J segment 8 bases; nucleotides outside the gene matches: 9. Looked up from germline, CDR1 is SEHNR and CDR2 is FQNEAQ (reference sequence). Here the CDR3 reads CASSYPGQEWGYTF. The CDR3, as DNA: TGTGCCAGCAGCTACCCGGGACAGGAGTGGGGCTACACCTTC.

The V gene is TRBV6-1, the J gene TRBJ2-5; 11 bases are a match to TRBD2. The CDR3 runs to 20 residues. V dropped 2 bases and J dropped 3; count of bases not matched to a gene: 17. CDR1 is MNHNS, CDR2 SASEGT, per germline. CDR3: CASSEILGTSGIKGEETQYF. The CDR3 bases are TGTGCCAGCAGTGAAATATTGGGGACTAGCGGAATTAAGGGTGAAGAGACCCAGTACTTC.

The V call is TRBV27, the J call TRBJ2-1; TRBD2 might be the D (5 bases). Germline CDR1 is MNHEY and CDR2 is SMNVEV (reference sequence). Deletions cut 5 bases from V and 7 bases from J, with 18 bases between. CDR3 length equals 15 residues. The DNA of the CDR3 is TGTGCCAGCAGTCCCTCTCAGCTAGGCGGGAATGAGCAGTTCTTC. Its protein product is CASSPSQLGGNEQFF.

This clone was seen more than once but under ten times. The CDR3 reads CASSPETGSNQPQHF. The CDR3 region has the DNA TGCGCCAGCAGCCCAGAGACAGGGAGCAATCAGCCCCAGCATTTT. The chain recombines TRBV5-1 with TRBJ1-5; 7 positions match TRBD1. Trimming took 4 bases from V and 1 from J; bases not matched to a gene: 5. CDR3 length: 15 amino acids. Germline loops: CDR1 SGHRS, CDR2 YFSETQ.